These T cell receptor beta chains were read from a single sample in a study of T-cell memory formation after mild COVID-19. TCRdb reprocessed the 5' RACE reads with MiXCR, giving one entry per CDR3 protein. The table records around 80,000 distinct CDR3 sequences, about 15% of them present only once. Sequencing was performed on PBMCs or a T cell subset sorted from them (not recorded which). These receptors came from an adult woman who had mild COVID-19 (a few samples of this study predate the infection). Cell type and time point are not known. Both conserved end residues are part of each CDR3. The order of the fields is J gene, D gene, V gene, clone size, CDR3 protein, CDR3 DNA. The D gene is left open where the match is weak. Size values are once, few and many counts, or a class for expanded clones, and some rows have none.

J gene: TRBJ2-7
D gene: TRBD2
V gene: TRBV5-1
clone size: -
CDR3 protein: CASSLTSGGASYEQYF
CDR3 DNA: TGCGCCAGCAGCCTAACTAGCGGGGGGGCTTCCTACGAGCAGTACTTC

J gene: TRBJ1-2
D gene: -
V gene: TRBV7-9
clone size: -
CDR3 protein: CASRNSINYGYTF
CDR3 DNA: TGTGCCAGCCGGAACAGCATTAACTATGGCTACACCTTC

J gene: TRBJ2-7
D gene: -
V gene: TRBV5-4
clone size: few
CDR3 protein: CASSSFTGTYEQYF
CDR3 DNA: TGTGCCAGCAGCTCGTTTACAGGGACCTACGAGCAGTACTTC

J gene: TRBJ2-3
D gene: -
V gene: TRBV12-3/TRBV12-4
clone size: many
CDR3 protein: CASSLGLVESTDTQYF
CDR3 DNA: TGTGCCAGCAGTTTAGGGCTCGTCGAAAGCACAGATACGCAGTATTTT

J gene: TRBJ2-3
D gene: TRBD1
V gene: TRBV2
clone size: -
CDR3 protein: CASSGLWTGESPDTQYF
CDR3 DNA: TGTGCCAGCAGTGGCTTATGGACAGGGGAAAGTCCAGATACGCAGTATTTT

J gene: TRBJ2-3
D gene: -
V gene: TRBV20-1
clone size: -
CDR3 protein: CSARVWALEKDTQYF
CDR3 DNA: TGCAGTGCTAGAGTTTGGGCCCTAGAAAAAGATACGCAGTATTTT

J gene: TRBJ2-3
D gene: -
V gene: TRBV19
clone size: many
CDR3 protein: CASTQLGTPSDTQYF
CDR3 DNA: TGTGCCAGTACTCAACTAGGGACACCGTCAGATACGCAGTATTTT

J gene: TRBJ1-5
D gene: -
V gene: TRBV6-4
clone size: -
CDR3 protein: CASSDPGGPQHF
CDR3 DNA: TGTGCCAGCAGTGACCCCGGGGGGCCCCAGCATTTT

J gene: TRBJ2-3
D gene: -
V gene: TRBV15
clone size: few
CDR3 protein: CATSRERDSTDTQYF
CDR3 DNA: TGTGCCACCAGCAGGGAGAGGGACAGCACAGATACGCAGTATTTT

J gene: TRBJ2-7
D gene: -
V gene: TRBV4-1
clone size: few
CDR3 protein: CASSQERGRGYEQYF
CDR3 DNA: TGCGCCAGCAGCCAAGAGAGAGGCAGGGGCTACGAGCAGTACTTC

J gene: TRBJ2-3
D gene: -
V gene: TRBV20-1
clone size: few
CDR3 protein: CSARDIPDHPSTDTQYF
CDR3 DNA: TGCAGTGCTAGAGATATCCCAGACCACCCTAGCACAGATACGCAGTATTTT

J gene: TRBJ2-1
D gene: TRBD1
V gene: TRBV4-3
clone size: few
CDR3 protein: CASSQDRLGDRGLGQFF
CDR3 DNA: TGCGCCAGCAGCCAAGATCGTCTAGGAGACAGGGGGCTTGGGCAGTTCTTC

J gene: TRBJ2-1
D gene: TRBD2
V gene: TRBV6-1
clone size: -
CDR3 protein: CASRSGGGSSYNEQFF
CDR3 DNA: TGTGCCAGCAGGTCGGGAGGCGGGAGCTCCTACAATGAGCAGTTCTTC

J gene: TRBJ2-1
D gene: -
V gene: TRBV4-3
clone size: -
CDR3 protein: CASSPSRGYNEQFF
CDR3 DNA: TGCGCCAGCAGCCCTTCAAGGGGGTACAATGAGCAGTTCTTC

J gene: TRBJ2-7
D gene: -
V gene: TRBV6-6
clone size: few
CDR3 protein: CASSDLNERYF
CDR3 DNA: TGTGCCAGCAGTGACCTTAACGAACGGTACTTC

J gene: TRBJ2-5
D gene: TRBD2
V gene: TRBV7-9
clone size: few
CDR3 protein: CASRGGRQSQETQYF
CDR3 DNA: TGTGCCAGCAGGGGAGGGAGACAGTCTCAAGAGACCCAGTACTTC

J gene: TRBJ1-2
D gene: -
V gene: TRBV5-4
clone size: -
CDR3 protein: CASSVRGNDYGYTF
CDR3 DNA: TGTGCCAGCAGCGTTCGAGGAAACGACTATGGCTACACCTTC

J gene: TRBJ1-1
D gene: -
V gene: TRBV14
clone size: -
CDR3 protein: CASSFMNTEAFF
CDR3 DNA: TGTGCCAGCAGTTTCATGAACACTGAAGCTTTCTTT

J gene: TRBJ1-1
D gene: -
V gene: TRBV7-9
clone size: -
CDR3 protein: CATPTGPGNTEAFF
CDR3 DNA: TGTGCCACCCCAACGGGACCGGGGAACACTGAAGCTTTCTTT

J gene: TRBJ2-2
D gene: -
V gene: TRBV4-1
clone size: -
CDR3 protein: CASSPGLGSGVRLLTGELFF
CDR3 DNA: TGCGCCAGCAGCCCCGGATTAGGGTCAGGGGTCCGACTCCTCACCGGGGAGCTGTTTTTT

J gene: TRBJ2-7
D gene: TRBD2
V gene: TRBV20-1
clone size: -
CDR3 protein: CSARRGGTQSSEQYF
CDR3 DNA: TGCAGTGCCCGCCGGGGGGGGACTCAATCCAGTGAGCAGTACTTC

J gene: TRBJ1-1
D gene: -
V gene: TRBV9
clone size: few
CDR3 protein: CASSPWAGDTEAFF
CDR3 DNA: TGTGCCAGCTCCCCTTGGGCAGGAGACACTGAAGCTTTCTTT

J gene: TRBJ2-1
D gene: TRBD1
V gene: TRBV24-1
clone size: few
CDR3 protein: CATNSPGTGYNEQFF
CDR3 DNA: TGTGCCACCAATTCCCCCGGGACAGGCTACAATGAGCAGTTCTTC

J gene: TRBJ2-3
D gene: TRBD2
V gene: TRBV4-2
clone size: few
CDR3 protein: CASSQDPGSGGRTDTQYF
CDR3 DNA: TGTGCCAGCAGCCAAGATCCGGGTTCGGGGGGGCGCACAGATACGCAGTATTTT

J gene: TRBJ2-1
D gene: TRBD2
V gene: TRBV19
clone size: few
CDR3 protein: CASSYGGGPSNEQFF
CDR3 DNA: TGTGCCAGTAGTTATGGGGGAGGGCCTTCCAATGAGCAGTTCTTC

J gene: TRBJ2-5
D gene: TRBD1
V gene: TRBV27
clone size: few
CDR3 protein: CASSLIGTGGSETQYF
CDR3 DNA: TGTGCCAGCAGTTTAATCGGGACAGGAGGCTCGGAGACCCAGTACTTC

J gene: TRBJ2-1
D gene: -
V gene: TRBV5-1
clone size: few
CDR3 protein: CASSLRYNEQFF
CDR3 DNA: TGCGCCAGCAGCTTAAGGTACAATGAGCAGTTCTTC

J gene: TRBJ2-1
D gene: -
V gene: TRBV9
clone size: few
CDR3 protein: CASSVWEMVDEQFF
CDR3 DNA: TGTGCCAGCAGCGTATGGGAGATGGTCGATGAGCAGTTCTTC

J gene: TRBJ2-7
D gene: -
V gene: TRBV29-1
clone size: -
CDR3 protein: CSVVTSDRPSGEQYF
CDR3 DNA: TGCAGCGTCGTAACGTCCGACAGGCCGAGCGGCGAGCAGTACTTC

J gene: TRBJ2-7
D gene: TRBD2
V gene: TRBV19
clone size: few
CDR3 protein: CASSPTLVASGGVLTYEQYF
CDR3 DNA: TGTGCCAGTAGCCCGACTCTGGTGGCTAGCGGGGGCGTCTTGACCTACGAGCAGTACTTC

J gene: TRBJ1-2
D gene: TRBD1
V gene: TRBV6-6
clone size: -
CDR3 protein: CASIVGQGGYGYTF
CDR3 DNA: TGTGCCAGCATAGTGGGGCAGGGGGGTTATGGCTACACCTTC

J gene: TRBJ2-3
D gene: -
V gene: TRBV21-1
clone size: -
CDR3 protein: CASSKLRSGRRDTQYF
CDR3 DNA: TGTGCCAGCAGCAAATTGCGGAGCGGGAGGAGAGATACGCAGTATTTT

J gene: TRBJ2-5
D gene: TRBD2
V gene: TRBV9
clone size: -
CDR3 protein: CASSVDEGLAGTETQYF
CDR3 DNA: TGTGCCAGCAGCGTAGATGAGGGACTAGCGGGCACAGAGACCCAGTACTTC

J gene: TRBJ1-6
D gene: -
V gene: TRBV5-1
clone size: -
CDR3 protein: CASSLEPRGERGSPLHF
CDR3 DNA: TGCGCCAGCAGCTTGGAGCCACGAGGAGAAAGGGGTTCACCCCTCCACTTT

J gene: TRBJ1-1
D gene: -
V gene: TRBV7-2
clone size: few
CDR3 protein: CASSFGVPNTEAFF
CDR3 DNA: TGTGCCAGCAGCTTTGGGGTACCGAACACTGAAGCTTTCTTT

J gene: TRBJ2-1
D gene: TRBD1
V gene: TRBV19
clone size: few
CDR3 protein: CASASGQGGFGWYNEQFF
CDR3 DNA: TGTGCCAGTGCATCGGGACAGGGGGGATTTGGCTGGTACAATGAGCAGTTCTTC

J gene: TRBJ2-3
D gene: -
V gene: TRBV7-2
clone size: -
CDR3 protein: CASSLGTNTDTQYF
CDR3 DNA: TGTGCCAGCAGCTTAGGAACTAATACAGATACGCAGTATTTT

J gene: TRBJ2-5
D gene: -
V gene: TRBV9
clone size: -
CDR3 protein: CASSGTQETQYF
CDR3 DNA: TGTGCCAGCTCAGGGACCCAAGAGACCCAGTACTTC

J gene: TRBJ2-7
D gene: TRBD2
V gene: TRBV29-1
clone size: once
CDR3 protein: CSVELAGETSYEQYF
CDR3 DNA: TGCAGCGTTGAACTAGCGGGAGAAACCTCCTACGAGCAGTACTTC

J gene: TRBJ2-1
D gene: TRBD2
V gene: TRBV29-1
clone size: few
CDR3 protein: CSVEEGQLAVVNNEQFF
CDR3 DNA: TGCAGCGTTGAAGAGGGGCAACTAGCGGTTGTAAACAATGAGCAGTTCTTC

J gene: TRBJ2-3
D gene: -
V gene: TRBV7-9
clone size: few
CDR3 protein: CASSFPYLPRGSYTDTQYF
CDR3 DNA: TGTGCCAGCAGCTTCCCGTATTTGCCACGGGGGTCGTACACAGATACGCAGTATTTT

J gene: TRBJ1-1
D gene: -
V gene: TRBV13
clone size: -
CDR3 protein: CASSFGGLNTEAFF
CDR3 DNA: TGTGCCAGCAGCTTCGGGGGGCTTAACACTGAAGCTTTCTTT

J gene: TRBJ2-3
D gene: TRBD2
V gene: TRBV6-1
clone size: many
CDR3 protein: CASRALSGGSDTQYF
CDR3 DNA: TGTGCCAGCAGAGCTCTTAGCGGGGGCTCAGATACGCAGTATTTT

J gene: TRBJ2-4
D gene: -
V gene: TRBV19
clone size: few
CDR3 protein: CASSMVSNIQYF
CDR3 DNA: TGTGCCAGTAGTATGGTCTCAAACATTCAGTACTTC

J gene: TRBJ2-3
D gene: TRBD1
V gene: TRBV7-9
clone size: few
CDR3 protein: CASSRTGEWGTDTQYF
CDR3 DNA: TGTGCCAGCAGCCGGACAGGGGAGTGGGGCACAGATACGCAGTATTTT